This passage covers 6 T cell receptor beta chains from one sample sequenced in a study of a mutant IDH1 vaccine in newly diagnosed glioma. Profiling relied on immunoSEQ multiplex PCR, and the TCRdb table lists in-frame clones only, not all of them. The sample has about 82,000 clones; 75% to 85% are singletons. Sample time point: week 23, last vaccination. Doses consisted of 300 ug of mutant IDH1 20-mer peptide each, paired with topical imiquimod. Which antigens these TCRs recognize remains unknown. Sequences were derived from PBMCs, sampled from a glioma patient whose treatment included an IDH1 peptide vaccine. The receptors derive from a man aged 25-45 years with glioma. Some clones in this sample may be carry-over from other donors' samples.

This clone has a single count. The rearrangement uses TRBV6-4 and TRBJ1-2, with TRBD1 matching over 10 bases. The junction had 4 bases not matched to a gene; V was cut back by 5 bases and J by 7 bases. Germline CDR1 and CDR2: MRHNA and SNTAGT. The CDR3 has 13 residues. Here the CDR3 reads CASSPDRGGGYTF. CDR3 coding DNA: TGTGCCAGCAGTCCGGACAGGGGGGGTGGCTACACCTTC.

CDR3 sequence (DNA): TGTGCCAGCAGCTTGGACAGGAACACCGGGGAGCTGTTTTTT. Its translation: CASSLDRNTGELFF. The genes are TRBV7-6 and TRBJ2-2; tentative D call: TRBD1 (6 bases). Germline V gene data show CDR1 as SGHVS and CDR2 as FNYEAQ. The CDR3 runs 14 residues. Trimming took off 3 bases at V and 1 base at J, with 6 bases between the two ends.

The CDR3 DNA follows: TGTGCCTGGAGTGAAACCCACCGGGGACCTCGGAAACAGTACTTC. It codes for CAWSETHRGPRKQYF. The J gene is TRBJ2-7, the V gene TRBV30, with D possibly being TRBD1 or TRBD2 (5 bases each). The germline V and J ends were trimmed by 1 base and 10 bases, with 23 bases remaining between them. The CDR3 consists of 15 residues. Germline CDR1 GTSNPN, CDR2 SVGIG (reference sequence).

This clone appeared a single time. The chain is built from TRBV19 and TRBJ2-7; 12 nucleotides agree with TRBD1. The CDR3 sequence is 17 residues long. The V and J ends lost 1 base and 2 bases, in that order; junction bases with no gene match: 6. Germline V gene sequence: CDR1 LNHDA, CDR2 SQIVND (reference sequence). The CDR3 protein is CASSIVLRDRGPYEQYF. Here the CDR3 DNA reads TGTGCCAGTAGTATAGTCCTCCGGGACAGGGGGCCCTACGAGCAGTACTTC.

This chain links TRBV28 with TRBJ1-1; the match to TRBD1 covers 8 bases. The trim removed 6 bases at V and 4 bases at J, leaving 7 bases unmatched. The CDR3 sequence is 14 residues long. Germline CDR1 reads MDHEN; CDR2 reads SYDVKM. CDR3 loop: CASRPQGASTEAFF. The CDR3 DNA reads TGTGCCAGCAGACCTCAGGGGGCGAGCACTGAAGCTTTCTTT.

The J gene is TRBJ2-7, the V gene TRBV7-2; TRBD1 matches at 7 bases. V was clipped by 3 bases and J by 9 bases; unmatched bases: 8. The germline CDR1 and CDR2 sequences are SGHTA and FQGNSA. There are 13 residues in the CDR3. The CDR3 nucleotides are TGTGCCAGCAGCTTGAGGGGGCCTATCGGGCAGTACTTC. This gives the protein CASSLRGPIGQYF.